A selection of T cell receptor beta chains follows, all from one sample in a study of cytomegalovirus exposure and HLA in healthy donors. TCRdb keeps only in-frame clones here, not all; method: immunoSEQ multiplex PCR. The table lists about 190,000 clones, around 81% of them singletons. Sequencing was performed on PBMCs. All receptors come from a woman aged 18-29 years in good health and CMV-seropositive. CDR3s include the opening cysteine and the closing phenylalanine or tryptophan. A D gene is named only where the DNA matches it firmly. Clone size is given for some rows only: seen once, a few or many times, or a class if the clone is expanded.

D	size	V	J	DNA	CDR3
NA	few	TRBV14	TRBJ2-3	TGTGCCAGCAGCCCCGGGGAGCCTGCAGATACGCAGTATTTT	CASSPGEPADTQYF
TRBD1	NA	TRBV30	TRBJ2-2	TGTGCCTGGAGGCCCGGGACAGGGGTCGGGGAGCTGTTTTTT	CAWRPGTGVGELFF
NA	few	TRBV5-6	TRBJ2-7	TGTGCCAGCAGCTTGTCAACCTACGAGCAGTACTTC	CASSLSTYEQYF
NA	NA	TRBV6-1	TRBJ2-5	TGTGCCAGCGAGCTTTTGGTAACAGAAAAAGAGACCCAGTACTTC	CASELLVTEKETQYF
TRBD2	few	TRBV18	TRBJ2-1	TGTGCCAGCTCACCTTATAGCGGGGTGACGAACAATGAGCAGTTCTTC	CASSPYSGVTNNEQFF
NA	once	TRBV4-1	TRBJ1-1	TGCGCCAGCAGCCAACCCACAAGCGGGAACACTGAAGCTTTCTTT	CASSQPTSGNTEAFF
NA	NA	TRBV4-3	TRBJ1-4	TGCGCCAGCAGCCAAAGTTGGACAGATGAAAAACTGTTTTTT	CASSQSWTDEKLFF
TRBD2	NA	TRBV9	TRBJ2-2	TGTGCCAGCAGCGCTATTAGCGGGGGTTACACCGGGGAGCTGTTTTTT	CASSAISGGYTGELFF
NA	NA	TRBV9	TRBJ2-5	TGTGCCAGCGATCGATACGGGGGGCGAGAGACCCAGTACTTC	CASDRYGGRETQYF
NA	NA	TRBV29-1	TRBJ1-2	TGCAGCGCCTGGAGAGGAGCTAACTATGGCTACACCTTC	CSAWRGANYGYTF
NA	NA	TRBV13	TRBJ1-2	TGTGCCAGCAGTTCGTCCTTGGGAGGAGGAGACCCTAACTATGGCTACACCTTC	CASSSSLGGGDPNYGYTF
TRBD1	NA	TRBV19	TRBJ1-2	TGTGCCAGTTCGACGGGACAGGCCTTATATGGCTACACCTTC	CASSTGQALYGYTF
NA	NA	TRBV7-9	TRBJ2-1	TGTTCCAGCAGCGCCCGGGGGAGCTCCTACAATGAGCAGTTCTTC	CSSSARGSSYNEQFF
TRBD1	NA	TRBV6-6	TRBJ1-4	TGTGCCAGCAGGGGACAGGCTAATGAAAAACTGTTTTTT	CASRGQANEKLFF
TRBD1	NA	TRBV2	TRBJ1-1	TGTGCCAGCAACGGACAGGGGAACACTGAAGCTTTCTTT	CASNGQGNTEAFF
NA	once	TRBV4-2	TRBJ1-5	TGTGCCAGCAGCCAAATTGTGCGGGGGGTCCGTCAGCCCCAGCATTTT	CASSQIVRGVRQPQHF
TRBD1	NA	TRBV15	TRBJ1-5	TGTGCCACTGGGGACAGGGGAGGGAGTCAGCCCCAGCATTTT	CATGDRGGSQPQHF
TRBD1	NA	TRBV7-9	TRBJ2-1	TGTGCCAGCAGCTTAAGGTCCGACAGGGGCCACTACAATGAGCAGTTCTTC	CASSLRSDRGHYNEQFF
NA	NA	TRBV30	TRBJ1-1	TGTGCCTGGAGTTTCGGGCCTTACTCGGGATTT	CAWSFGPYSGF
TRBD2	NA	TRBV27	TRBJ2-7	TGTGCCAGCAGTTCGGGACTAGTTTCCCACGAGCAGTACTTC	CASSSGLVSHEQYF
NA	NA	TRBV6-5	TRBJ1-5	TGTGCCAGCAGGACAGGCGGGGAGGGGTGGCAGCCCCAGCATTTT	CASRTGGEGWQPQHF
NA	NA	TRBV27	TRBJ2-3	TGTGCCAGCAGTTTATCGTCGGGGGCAGATACGCAGTATTTT	CASSLSSGADTQYF
NA	NA	TRBV5-1	TRBJ2-1	TGCGCCAGCAGCCGGGACATATACAATGAGCAGTTCTTC	CASSRDIYNEQFF
NA	NA	TRBV18	TRBJ1-2	TGTGCCAGCTCACCAGCGGCAGCGGAGGGCGGGCTGTTGCTTAACTATGGCTACACCTTC	CASSPAAAEGGLLLNYGYTF
TRBD2	NA	TRBV9	TRBJ2-7	TGTGCCAGCAGCGTAGCGAGCGGGGGGGCGATCGATCACGAGCAGTACTTC	CASSVASGGAIDHEQYF
NA	NA	TRBV6-6	TRBJ2-1	TGTGCCAGCAGTTACTTTCCAGGGTTCGATGAGCAGTTCTTC	CASSYFPGFDEQFF
TRBD1	NA	TRBV30	TRBJ2-5	TGTGCCTGGAGTCGACAGGGGTGGGAGACCCAGTACTTC	CAWSRQGWETQYF